This TCR beta chain was captured in a study of blood T cells in healthy people across ages. Across the study: The template switching approach captured approximately one barcoded beta molecule for every two T cells. Study-wide findings and caveats: Total diversity from one million sequenced T cells was likely underestimated.

No fewer than 5 micrograms of total RNA were isolated from every sample. The germline V gene encodes CDR1 SGHAT and CDR2 FQNNGV. This CDR3 comprises 15 residues. Note on this clonotype: No antigen is known for it. One end of the junction is discordant with germline, which a read error may explain.

Using a J-beta primer mix together with a sample-barcoded 5' primer, a second PCR was run for about 6 to 11 cycles. With 12 random nucleotides, a template-switch adaptor tagged each individual cDNA molecule. TCRdb used MiXCR to reprocess the 5' RACE reads, holding one entry per CDR3 protein. This sample yields 1.6 million or so distinct CDR3 sequences, of which roughly 32% are seen a single time; about 10% belongs to the top ten. The gene calls are TRBV11-2 and TRBJ2-2; 11 positions agree with TRBD2. Sequenced material: blood. The TCR sequence derives from a woman in her 30s in good health. As DNA, the CDR3 is TGTGCCAGCAGATTAGCGGGAGGGCCTAACGGGGAGCTGTTTTTT. Protein: CASRLAGGPNGELFF.